This TCR beta chain was observed in a study of blood T cell repertoires in COVID-19. Study summary: From T cells, B-cell-depleted T cells, or PBMCs came the material, which was cDNA or gDNA.

TCRdb's copy holds only in-frame clones and misses some; the assay was immunoSEQ multiplex PCR. This repertoire shows about 430,000 clones, about 88% found once; its top ten account for about 1.5%. There are 15 residues in the CDR3. Trimming removed 1 base at V and 6 bases at J, with 10 bases between. Looked up from germline, CDR1 is MNHEY and CDR2 is SMNVEV (reference sequence). The V call is TRBV27, the J call TRBJ1-6, with D possibly TRBD1 on 5 matching bases. Material for sequencing was PBMCs or T cells enriched from blood (not recorded which). This TCR came from a woman aged 18-30 years who had been exposed to COVID-19. The CDR3 DNA sequence: TGTGCCAGCAGTTTATTCCGTCAGGGTAATTCACCCCTCCACTTT. It encodes CASSLFRQGNSPLHF.